This note documents a single T cell receptor (beta chain) sequence. What it recognizes is unknown. This specimen belongs to a study of cytomegalovirus exposure and HLA in healthy donors. Study in general: The same platform was used for the roughly 120 validation repertoires as for the roughly 660 first-cohort repertoires, as reported in a later analysis.

General study results and limits: A later analysis found first-cohort TCR clusters tended to co-occur in the 95 to 150 validation repertoires.

V was cut by 0 bases and J by 0 bases, with 23 bases left in between. Germline CDR1 is LNHNV and CDR2 is YYDKDF (reference sequence). The CDR3 runs to 20 residues. Profiling relied on immunoSEQ multiplex PCR, and the TCRdb table lists in-frame clones only, not all of them. Here the sample spans under 250,000 clones, 83% being singletons. The rearrangement uses TRBV15 and TRBJ2-5; a possible D gene is TRBD2 (5 bases). Sequencing was performed on PBMCs. The clonotype comes from a woman under 30 in good health and CMV-seronegative. CDR3 sequence reads: CATSRDDFLASTPNQETQYF. Written as DNA, the CDR3 is TGTGCCACCAGCAGAGATGATTTCCTAGCTTCAACCCCCAACCAAGAGACCCAGTACTTC.